The 19 T cell receptor beta chains below come from one sample, sequenced in a study of blood T cell repertoires in COVID-19. Some clones are missing from TCRdb's copy, which holds only in-frame ones; the method was immunoSEQ multiplex PCR. Of around 55,000 clones listed, roughly 85% are singletons. Sequencing input: peripheral blood. The receptors shown here come from a human donor in a cohort sampled during active COVID-19.

With regard to this clone: A read error may account for a junction end that differs from germline. V usage is TRBV6-1 and J usage is TRBJ1-6; TRBD1 agrees at 10 bases. Germline CDR1 is MNHNS and CDR2 is SASEGT. The length of the CDR3 is 14 residues. CDR3 sequence: CASREGTGVSPLHF. CDR3 sequence (DNA): TGTGCCAGCAGGGAAGGGACAGGGGTGTCACCCCTCCACTTT.

This rearrangement joins TRBV2 to TRBJ1-1, with 9 positions matching TRBD1. The germline V gene encodes CDR1 SNHLY and CDR2 FYNNEI. V lost 7 bases and J lost 7; bases outside the gene matches: 7. CDR3 length: 13 residues. The CDR3 nucleotides are TGTGCCAGCAATAAAGACAGGGGGATTGAAGCTTTCTTT. Translated: CASNKDRGIEAFF.

This chain links TRBV7-9 with TRBJ2-5; maybe TRBD2 (7 bases). This CDR3 has 18 amino acids. CDR1 is SEHNR and CDR2 is FQNEAQ in the germline V gene (reference sequence). V was trimmed by 1 base and J by 5 bases, leaving 23 bases between them. In nucleotides, the CDR3 is TGTGCCAGCAGCTTAGGGAGCGGGATGGGGGCCCTGGGGGAGACCCAGTACTTC. This gives the protein CASSLGSGMGALGETQYF.

The V and J genes are TRBV28 and TRBJ2-5; 7 positions match TRBD1. Unmatched junction bases numbered 9, after V lost 6 bases and J lost 5 bases. The CDR3 loop spans 14 amino acids. In germline, CDR1 is MDHEN, CDR2 SYDVKM. The DNA for the CDR3 is TGTGCCAGCAGCCGTGGACAGGTCGGGGAGACCCAGTACTTC. Its translation is CASSRGQVGETQYF.

CDR3 in DNA: TGCAGCTTACGGGACAGGTCGGCTGAAGCTTTCTTT. This sequence encodes CSLRDRSAEAFF. The chain links TRBV29-1 to TRBJ1-1, with 8 bases fitting TRBD1. Trimming took 8 bases from V and 6 from J; bases not matched to a gene: 8. The length of the CDR3 is 12 residues. Germline lookup yields CDR1 SQVTM and CDR2 ANQGSEA.

The chain recombines TRBV5-4 with TRBJ2-3; D not certain. The CDR3 runs 13 residues. V was pared by 5 bases and J by 0 bases, with 7 bases between. CDR1 SGHNT and CDR2 YYREEE come from the germline V gene (reference sequence). This CDR3 is CASRGISTDTQYF. In nucleotides, the CDR3 is TGTGCCAGCAGGGGCATTAGCACAGATACGCAGTATTTT.

The chain employs TRBV4-1 and TRBJ1-4; D is perhaps TRBD1 (6 bases). CDR1 MGHRA and CDR2 YSYEKL come from the germline V gene. V lost 2 bases and J lost 8, with 12 bases in between. The CDR3 loop spans 14 amino acids. For the CDR3, the DNA is TGCGCCAGCAGCCAACAGGGGCTTGGAGAAAAACTGTTTTTT. Protein product: CASSQQGLGEKLFF.

The gene calls are TRBV11-3 and TRBJ2-7; TRBD1 aligns across 8 bases. J gave up 0 bases and V 0 bases, and 7 bases lay outside the gene matches. The CDR3 consists of 17 residues. Germline CDR1 is SGHNT and CDR2 is YENEEA. CDR3 DNA: TGTGCCAGCAGCTTAGACGACAGGGGCCTGAGCTCCTACGAGCAGTACTTC. This gives the protein CASSLDDRGLSSYEQYF.

This clone was detected once. The chain is built from TRBV5-1 and TRBJ1-1; 7 nucleotides agree with TRBD1. Germline assignment: CDR1 SGHRS and CDR2 YFSETQ. The CDR3 has 15 amino acids. V lost 0 bases, J lost 0 bases, and 2 bases stayed unmatched. The CDR3 nucleotides read TGCGCCAGCAGCTTGGTGCAGGGGGTGAACACTGAAGCTTTCTTT. This gives the protein CASSLVQGVNTEAFF.

The J gene is TRBJ2-5, the V gene TRBV4-3; 8 bases line up with TRBD2. This CDR3 region has 15 residues. Germline-derived CDR1 and CDR2 are LGHNA and YSLEER. V was pared by 0 bases and J by 4 bases, with 4 bases of the junction left unmatched. The chain's CDR3 is CASSQDPLAGETQYF. DNA of the CDR3: TGCGCCAGCAGCCAAGATCCCCTAGCGGGAGAGACCCAGTACTTC.

The chain employs TRBV20-1 and TRBJ2-5; D is unresolved. Looked up from germline, CDR1 is DFQATT and CDR2 is SNEGSKA (reference sequence). V gave up 4 bases and J gave up 2 bases, with 2 bases separating them. CDR3 length: 10 amino acids. CDR3 DNA sequence: TGCAGTGCTACTCAAGAGACCCAGTACTTC. Protein: CSATQETQYF.

The rearrangement uses TRBV10-3 and TRBJ1-5; D remains unclear. The CDR3 is made up of 13 amino acids. Trimming took off 6 bases at V and 4 bases at J, with 10 bases between the two ends. The germline V gene has CDR1 ENHRY and CDR2 SYGVKD. CDR3 loop: CAIRTEPNQPQHF. The CDR3 DNA is TGTGCCATCAGGACTGAACCAAATCAGCCCCAGCATTTT.

This rearrangement joins TRBV7-3 to TRBJ2-1, with 12 bases that match TRBD2. The CDR3 has 15 amino acids. Germline V CDR1 and CDR2: SGHTA, FQGTGA. The V segment lost 2 bases and the J segment 4 bases; nucleotides outside the gene matches: 0. The CDR3, as DNA: TGTGCCAGCAGCTTAGGGACTAGCGGGTACAATGAGCAGTTCTTC. As protein: CASSLGTSGYNEQFF.

The chain employs TRBV19 and TRBJ2-7; possible D gene TRBD2, 6 bases. Trimming took off 10 bases at V and 0 bases at J, with 16 bases between the two ends. CDR3 length: 14 amino acids. CDR1 and CDR2 (germline): LNHDA, SQIVND (reference sequence). The CDR3, as DNA: TGTGCCACCCGCTGGGCGGGAAGCTCCTACGAGCAGTACTTC. It encodes CATRWAGSSYEQYF.

The chain links TRBV5-1 to TRBJ1-2; D remains unclear. In germline, CDR1 is SGHRS, CDR2 YFSETQ. Trimming pared 1 base from V and 3 bases from J, leaving 10 bases between. CDR3 length equals 14 residues. The CDR3 sequence is CASSLTSEDYGYTF. CDR3 DNA sequence: TGCGCCAGCAGCTTGACCTCCGAGGACTATGGCTACACCTTC.

The chain links TRBV7-8 to TRBJ1-5; 8 bases are shared with TRBD1. The length of the CDR3 is 16 residues. V trimming: 0 bases; J trimming: 5 bases; junction bases outside the gene matches: 6. Germline V gene data show CDR1 as SGHVS and CDR2 as FQNEAQ. In nucleotides, the CDR3 is TGTGCCAGCAGCTTAGCTCGGACAGGGACCGATCAGCCCCAGCATTTT. Translation: CASSLARTGTDQPQHF.

Only a few counts were recorded for this clone. The J gene is TRBJ1-5, the V gene TRBV19, with 9 positions matching TRBD1. The V gene end was trimmed by 7 bases and the J gene end by 0 bases; junction bases not matched to a gene: 10. Germline CDR1 is LNHDA and CDR2 is SQIVND (reference sequence). This CDR3 is 17 amino acids long. The chain's CDR3 is CASMYRGLRDSNQPQHF. For the CDR3, the DNA is TGTGCCAGTATGTACAGGGGGCTGAGGGATAGCAATCAGCCCCAGCATTTT.

V and J are TRBV5-1 and TRBJ2-5, with D hard to call. Trimming cost V 0 bases and J 5 bases, with 5 bases left between them. CDR1 SGHRS and CDR2 YFSETQ come from the germline V gene. CDR3 length: 12 residues. CDR3 DNA: TGCGCCAGCAGCTTGGACTTCGAGACCCAGTACTTC. It translates to CASSLDFETQYF.

The chain combines TRBV20-1 with TRBJ2-5; maybe TRBD2 (5 bases). This CDR3 has 15 residues. Between the trimmed V and J ends, which lost 3 bases and 7 bases, there was a span of 21 bases. Germline V gives CDR1 DFQATT, CDR2 SNEGSKA (reference sequence). The CDR3 DNA reads TGCAGTGCTAGTAGCGCGGCGAGGGCCGTGTGGACCCAGTACTTC. Amino acids: CSASSAARAVWTQYF.